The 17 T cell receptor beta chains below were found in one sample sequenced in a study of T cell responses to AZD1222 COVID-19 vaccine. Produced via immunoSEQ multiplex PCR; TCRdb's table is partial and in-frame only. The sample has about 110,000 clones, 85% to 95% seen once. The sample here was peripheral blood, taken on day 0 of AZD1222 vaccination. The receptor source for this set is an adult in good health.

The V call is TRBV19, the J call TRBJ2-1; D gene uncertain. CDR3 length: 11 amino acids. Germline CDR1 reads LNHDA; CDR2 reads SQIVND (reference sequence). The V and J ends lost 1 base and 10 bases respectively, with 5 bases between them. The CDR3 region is CASSIAREQFF. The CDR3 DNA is TGTGCCAGTAGTATAGCCAGGGAGCAGTTCTTC.

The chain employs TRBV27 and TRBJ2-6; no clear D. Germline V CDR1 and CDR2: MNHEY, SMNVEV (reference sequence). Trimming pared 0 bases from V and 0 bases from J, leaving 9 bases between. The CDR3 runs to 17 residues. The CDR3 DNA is TGTGCCAGCAGTTTATCGGGAAGTCTCTCTGGGGCCAACGTCCTGACTTTC. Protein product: CASSLSGSLSGANVLTF.

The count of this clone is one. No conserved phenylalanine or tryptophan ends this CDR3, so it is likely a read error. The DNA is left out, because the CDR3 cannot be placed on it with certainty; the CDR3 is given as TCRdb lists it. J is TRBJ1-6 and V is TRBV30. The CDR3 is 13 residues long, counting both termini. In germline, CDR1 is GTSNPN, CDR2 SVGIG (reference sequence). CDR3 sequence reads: CAWKTPIPPGRPD.

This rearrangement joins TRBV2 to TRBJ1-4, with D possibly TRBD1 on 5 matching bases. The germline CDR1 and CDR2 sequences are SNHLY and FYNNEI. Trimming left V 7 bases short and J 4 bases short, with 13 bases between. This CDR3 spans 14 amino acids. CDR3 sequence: CASNRGRVNEKLFF. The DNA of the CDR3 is TGTGCCAGCAACCGGGGCAGGGTTAATGAAAAACTGTTTTTT.

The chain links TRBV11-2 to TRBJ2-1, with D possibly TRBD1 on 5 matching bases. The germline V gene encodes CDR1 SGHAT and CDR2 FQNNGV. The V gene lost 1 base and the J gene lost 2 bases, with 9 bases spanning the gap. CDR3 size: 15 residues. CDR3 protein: CASSLVAGTYNEQFF. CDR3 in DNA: TGTGCCAGCAGCTTAGTGGCAGGGACCTACAATGAGCAGTTCTTC.

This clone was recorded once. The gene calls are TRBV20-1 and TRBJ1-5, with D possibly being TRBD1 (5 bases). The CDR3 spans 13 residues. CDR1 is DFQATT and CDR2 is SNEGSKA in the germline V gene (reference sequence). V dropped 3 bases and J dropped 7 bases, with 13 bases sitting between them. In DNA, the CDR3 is TGCAGTGCTAGTGGGGCAGGGAGGCAGCCCCAGCATTTT. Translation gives CSASGAGRQPQHF.

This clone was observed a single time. Written as DNA, the CDR3 is TGTGCCAGTAGTACCAAAAGCTACGAGCAGTACTTC. Its translation: CASSTKSYEQYF. V is TRBV19 and J is TRBJ2-7, with no clear D. Trimming left V 4 bases short and J 3 bases short, with 7 bases between. The length of the CDR3 is 12 residues. Germline V lookup: CDR1 LNHDA, CDR2 SQIVND (reference sequence). The full variable domain, rest sourced from reference TRBV19 and TRBJ2-7, is DGGITQSPKYLFRKEGQNVTLSCEQNLNHDAMYWYRQDPGQGLRLIYYSQIVNDFQKGDIAEGYSVSREKKESFPLTVTSAQKNPTAFYLCASSTKSYEQYFGPGTRLTVT.

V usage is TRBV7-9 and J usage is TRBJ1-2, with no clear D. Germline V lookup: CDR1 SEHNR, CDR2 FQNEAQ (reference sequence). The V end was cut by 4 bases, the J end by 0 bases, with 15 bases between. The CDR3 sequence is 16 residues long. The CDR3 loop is CASSSRTGIANYGYTF. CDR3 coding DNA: TGTGCCAGCAGCTCCCGGACGGGAATAGCTAACTATGGCTACACCTTC.

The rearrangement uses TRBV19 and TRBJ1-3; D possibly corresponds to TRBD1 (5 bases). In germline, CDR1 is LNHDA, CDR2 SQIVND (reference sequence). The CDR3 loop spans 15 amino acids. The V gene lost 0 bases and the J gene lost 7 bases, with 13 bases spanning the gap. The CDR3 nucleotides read TGTGCCAGTAGTATAGATGGGACCCATCGGAACACCATATATTTT. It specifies CASSIDGTHRNTIYF.

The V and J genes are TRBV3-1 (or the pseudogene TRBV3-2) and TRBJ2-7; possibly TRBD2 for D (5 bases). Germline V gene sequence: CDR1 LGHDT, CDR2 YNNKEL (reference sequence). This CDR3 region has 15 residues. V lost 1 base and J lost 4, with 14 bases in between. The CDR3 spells CASSQAWTRGYEQYF. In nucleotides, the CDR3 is TGTGCCAGCAGCCAAGCGTGGACCCGAGGGTACGAGCAGTACTTC.

In nucleotides, the CDR3 is TGCGCCAGCAGTCAGAGGGACAGCACCTACGAGCAGTACTTC. Encoded protein: CASSQRDSTYEQYF. This chain joins TRBV23-1 and TRBJ2-7; 7 nucleotides line up with TRBD1. TRBV23-1 is an open reading frame whose function is uncertain. V lost 3 bases and J lost 2; bases outside the gene matches: 4. This CDR3 is 14 amino acids long.

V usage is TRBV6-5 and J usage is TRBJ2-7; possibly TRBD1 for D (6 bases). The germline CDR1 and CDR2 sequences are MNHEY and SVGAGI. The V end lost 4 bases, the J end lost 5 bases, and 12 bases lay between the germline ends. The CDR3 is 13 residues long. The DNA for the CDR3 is TGTGCCAGCAGTTTACAGGGTTTCGACGAGCAGTACTTC. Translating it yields CASSLQGFDEQYF.

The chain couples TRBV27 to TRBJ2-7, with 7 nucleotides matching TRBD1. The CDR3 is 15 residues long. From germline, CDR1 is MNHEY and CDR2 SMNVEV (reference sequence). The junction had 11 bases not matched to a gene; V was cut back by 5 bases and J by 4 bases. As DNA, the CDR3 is TGTGCCAGCAGTCTAGAACGACAGGGTACTTACGAGCAGTACTTC. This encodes CASSLERQGTYEQYF.

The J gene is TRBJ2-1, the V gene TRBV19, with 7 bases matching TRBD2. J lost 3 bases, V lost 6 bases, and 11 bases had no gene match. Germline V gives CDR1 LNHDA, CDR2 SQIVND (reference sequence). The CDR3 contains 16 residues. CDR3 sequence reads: CASSPTPSGIYNEQFF. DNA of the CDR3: TGTGCCAGTAGCCCGACCCCTAGCGGAATCTACAATGAGCAGTTCTTC.

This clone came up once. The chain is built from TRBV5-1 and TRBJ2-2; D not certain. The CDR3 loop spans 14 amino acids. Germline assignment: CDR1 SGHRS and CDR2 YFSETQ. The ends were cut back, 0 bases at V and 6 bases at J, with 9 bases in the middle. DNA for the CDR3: TGCGCCAGCAGCTTGGACATGTCCGCCGGGGAGCTGTTTTTT. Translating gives CASSLDMSAGELFF.

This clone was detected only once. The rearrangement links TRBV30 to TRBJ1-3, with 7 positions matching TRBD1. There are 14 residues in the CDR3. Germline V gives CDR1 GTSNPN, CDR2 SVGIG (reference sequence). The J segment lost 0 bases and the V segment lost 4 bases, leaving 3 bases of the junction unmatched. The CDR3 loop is CAWTGTDSGNTIYF. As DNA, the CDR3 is TGTGCCTGGACAGGGACAGACTCTGGAAACACCATATATTTT.

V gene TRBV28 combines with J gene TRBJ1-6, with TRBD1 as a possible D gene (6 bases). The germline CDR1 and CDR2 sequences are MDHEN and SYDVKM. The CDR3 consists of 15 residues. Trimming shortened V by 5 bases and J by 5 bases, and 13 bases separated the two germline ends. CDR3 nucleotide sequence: TGTGCCAGCAGTCCCGGGGGCAGCGATAATTCACCCCTCCACTTT. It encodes CASSPGGSDNSPLHF.